The clone carrying this T cell receptor beta chain was counted at least ten times. Its antigen remains unidentified. The source of the sample is a study of spatial heterogeneity in lung cancer. At the level of the study: Detected sequences consistently included more beta-chain ones than alpha-chain ones. The average count in raw reads for each unique TCR and UMI combination exceeded nine appearances. The study's findings and limits: The study found ubiquitous expanded tumor TCRs in blood more at resection than follow-up.

The time point was: sample taken at primary tumor resection. Sequencing was performed on whole RNA extracted from tumor and nontumor lung tissue, or from frozen PBMC, and the material was left unsorted. CDR1 SNHLY and CDR2 FYNNEI come from the germline V gene. This CDR3 is 14 amino acids long. V was cut by 11 bases and J by 2 bases, with 17 bases left in between. A distinct unique molecular identifier was carried by each TCR cDNA molecule. A single record per CDR3 protein comes from TCRdb applying MiXCR to the 5' RACE reads. Here the sample spans more than 9,000 distinct CDR3 sequences, over 15% being singletons.

Here the sequenced sample was PBMCs, taken at surgery. The chain recombines TRBV2 with TRBJ2-3; D is perhaps TRBD2 (5 bases). The TCR sequence derives from a male donor with early-stage non-small cell lung cancer. CDR3 sequence reads: CAVRERRDTDTQYF. CDR3 DNA: TGTGCCGTAAGGGAGCGGAGAGACACAGATACGCAGTATTTT.